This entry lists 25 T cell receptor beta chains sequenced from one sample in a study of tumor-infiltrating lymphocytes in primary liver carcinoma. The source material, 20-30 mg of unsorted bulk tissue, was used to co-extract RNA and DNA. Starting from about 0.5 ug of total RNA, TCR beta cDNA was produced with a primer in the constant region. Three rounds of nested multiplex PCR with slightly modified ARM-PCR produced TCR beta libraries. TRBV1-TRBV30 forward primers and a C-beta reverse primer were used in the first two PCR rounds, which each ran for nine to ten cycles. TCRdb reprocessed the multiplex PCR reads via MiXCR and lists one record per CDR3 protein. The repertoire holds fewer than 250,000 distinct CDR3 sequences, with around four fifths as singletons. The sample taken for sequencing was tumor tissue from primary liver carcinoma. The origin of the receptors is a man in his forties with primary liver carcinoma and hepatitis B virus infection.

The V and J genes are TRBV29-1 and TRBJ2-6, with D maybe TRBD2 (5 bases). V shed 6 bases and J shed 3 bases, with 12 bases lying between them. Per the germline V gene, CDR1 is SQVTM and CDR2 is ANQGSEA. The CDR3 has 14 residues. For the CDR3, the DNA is TGCAGCGTCGGGGTCGAAGGTGGGGCCAACGTCCTGACTTTC. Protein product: CSVGVEGGANVLTF.

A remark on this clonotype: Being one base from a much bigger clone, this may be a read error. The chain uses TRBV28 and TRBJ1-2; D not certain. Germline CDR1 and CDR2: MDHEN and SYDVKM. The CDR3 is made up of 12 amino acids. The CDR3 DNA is TGTGCCAGCAGTTCCACAGCCTATGGCTACATCTTC. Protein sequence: CASSSTAYGYIF.

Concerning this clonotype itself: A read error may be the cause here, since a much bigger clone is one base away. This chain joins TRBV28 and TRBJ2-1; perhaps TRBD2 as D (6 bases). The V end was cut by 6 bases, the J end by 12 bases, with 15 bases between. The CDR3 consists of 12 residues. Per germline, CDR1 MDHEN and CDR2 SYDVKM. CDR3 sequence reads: CASSQARRGQFF. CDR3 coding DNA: TGTGCCAGCAGCCAAGCAAGGCGGGGGCAGTTCTTC.

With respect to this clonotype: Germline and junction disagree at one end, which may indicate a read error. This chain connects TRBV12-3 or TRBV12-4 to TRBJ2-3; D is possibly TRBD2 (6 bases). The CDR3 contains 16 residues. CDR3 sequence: CASSRRTIGSTDTHYF. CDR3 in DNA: TGTGCCAGCAGCCGTCGGACTATCGGGAGCACAGATACGCATTATTTT.

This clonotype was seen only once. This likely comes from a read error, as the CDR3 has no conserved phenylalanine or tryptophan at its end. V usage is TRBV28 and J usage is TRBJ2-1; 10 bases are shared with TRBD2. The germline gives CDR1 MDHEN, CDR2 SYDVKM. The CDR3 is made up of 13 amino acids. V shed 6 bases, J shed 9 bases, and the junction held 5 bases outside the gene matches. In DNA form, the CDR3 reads TGTGCCAGCAGCCTCTGGACTAGCGGTGAGCAGTTCTTA. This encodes CASSLWTSGEQFL.

The CDR3: CARCLIGLTGSNQPQHF. CDR3 nucleotides: TGTGCCAGGTGCTTAATAGGGTTAACAGGGAGCAATCAGCCCCAGCATTTT. The chain has TRBV11-2 and TRBJ1-5; TRBD1 might be the D (6 bases). This CDR3 region has 17 residues. Trimming removed 9 bases from V and 1 base from J, with 22 bases in between. Germline CDR1 is SGHAT and CDR2 is FQNNGV.

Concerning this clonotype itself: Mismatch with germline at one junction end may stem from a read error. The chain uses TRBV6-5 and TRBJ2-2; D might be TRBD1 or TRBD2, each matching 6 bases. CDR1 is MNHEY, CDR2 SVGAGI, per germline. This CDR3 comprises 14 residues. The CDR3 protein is CASIGGRYAGELLF. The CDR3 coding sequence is TGTGCCAGCATAGGGGGGCGTTACGCCGGGGAGCTGTTGTTT.

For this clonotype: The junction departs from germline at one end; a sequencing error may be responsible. The CDR3 spells CASSLGLAGAGPQEAHYF. The CDR3 bases are TGTGCCAGCAGTTTGGGACTAGCGGGAGCGGGACCCCAAGAGGCCCATTACTTC. This chain links TRBV5-4 with TRBJ2-5; TRBD2 agrees at 14 bases. The CDR3 is made up of 18 amino acids. Looked up from germline, CDR1 is SGHNT and CDR2 is YYREEE (reference sequence).

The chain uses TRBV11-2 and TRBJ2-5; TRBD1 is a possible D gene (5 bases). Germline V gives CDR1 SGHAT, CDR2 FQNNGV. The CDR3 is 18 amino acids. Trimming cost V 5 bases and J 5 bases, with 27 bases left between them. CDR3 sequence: CASSHNSIQGTGRETQYF. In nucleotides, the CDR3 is TGTGCCAGCAGCCATAACTCAATCCAGGGTACTGGACGGGAGACCCAGTACTTC. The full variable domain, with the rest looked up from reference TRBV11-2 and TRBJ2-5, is EAGVAQSPRYKIIEKRQSVAFWCNPISGHATLYWYQQILGQGPKLLIQFQNNGVVDDSQLPKDRFSAERLKGVDSTLKIQPAKLEDSAVYLCASSHNSIQGTGRETQYFGPGTRLLVL.

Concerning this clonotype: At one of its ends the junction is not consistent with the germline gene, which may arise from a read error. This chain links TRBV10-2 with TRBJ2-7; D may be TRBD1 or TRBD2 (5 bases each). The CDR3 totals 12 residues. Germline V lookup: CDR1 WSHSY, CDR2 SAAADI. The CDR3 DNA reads TGCGCCATCAGTACAGGAGGATACGAGCAGTACTTC. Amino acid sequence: CAISTGGYEQYF.

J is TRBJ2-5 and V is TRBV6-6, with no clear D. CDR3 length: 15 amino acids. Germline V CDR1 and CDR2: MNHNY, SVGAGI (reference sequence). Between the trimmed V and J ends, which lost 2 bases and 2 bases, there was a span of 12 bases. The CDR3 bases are TGTGCCAGCAGTTACGCGTCTAGTTGGCAAGAGACCCAGTACTTC. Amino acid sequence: CASSYASSWQETQYF.

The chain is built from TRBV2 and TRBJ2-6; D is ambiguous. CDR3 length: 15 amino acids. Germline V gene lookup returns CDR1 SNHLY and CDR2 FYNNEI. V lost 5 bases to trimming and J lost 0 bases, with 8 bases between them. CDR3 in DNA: TGTGCCAGCAGTCCGTTGTCCTCTGGGGCCAACGTCCTGACTTTC. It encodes CASSPLSSGANVLTF.

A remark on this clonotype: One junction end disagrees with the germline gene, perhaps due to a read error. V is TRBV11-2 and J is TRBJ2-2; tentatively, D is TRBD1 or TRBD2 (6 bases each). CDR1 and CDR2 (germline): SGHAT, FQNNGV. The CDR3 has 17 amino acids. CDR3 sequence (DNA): TGTGCCAGGAGAAAAGGGGACTGGACAGCGAACACCGGTGAGCTGTTTTTT. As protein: CARRKGDWTANTGELFF. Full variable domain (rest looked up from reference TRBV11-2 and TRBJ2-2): EAGVAQSPRYKIIEKRQSVAFWCNPISGHATLYWYQQILGQGPKLLIQFQNNGVVDDSQLPKDRFSAERLKGVDSTLKIQPAKLEDSAVYLCARRKGDWTANTGELFFGEGSRLTVL.

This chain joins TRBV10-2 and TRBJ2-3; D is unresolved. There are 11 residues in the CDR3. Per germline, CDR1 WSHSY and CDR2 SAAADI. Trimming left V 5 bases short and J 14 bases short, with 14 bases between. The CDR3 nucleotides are TGCGCCAGCAGTCACACAGATTCGCGGTATTTT. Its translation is CASSHTDSRYF.

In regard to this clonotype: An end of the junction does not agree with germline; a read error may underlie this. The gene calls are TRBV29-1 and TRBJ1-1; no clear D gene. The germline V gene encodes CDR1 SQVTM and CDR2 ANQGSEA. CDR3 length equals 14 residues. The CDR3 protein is CSVEEPGGRAEAFF. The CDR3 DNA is TGCAGCGTTGAAGAGCCCGGCGGAAGGGCTGAAGCCTTCTTT.

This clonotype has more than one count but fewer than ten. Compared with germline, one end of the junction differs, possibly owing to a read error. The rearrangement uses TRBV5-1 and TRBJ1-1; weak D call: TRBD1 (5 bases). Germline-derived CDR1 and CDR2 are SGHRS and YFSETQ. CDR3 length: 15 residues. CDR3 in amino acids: CASSSAGRGSTETFF. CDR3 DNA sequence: TGCGCCAGCAGCTCGGCGGGGAGGGGTAGCACTGAAACTTTCTTT.

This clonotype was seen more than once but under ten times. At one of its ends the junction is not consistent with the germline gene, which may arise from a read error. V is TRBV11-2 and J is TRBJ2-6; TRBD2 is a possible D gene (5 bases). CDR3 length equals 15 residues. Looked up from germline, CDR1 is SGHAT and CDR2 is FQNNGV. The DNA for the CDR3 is TGTGCCACCCAGCGGCCGCGCTCTGGCGCCTACGTTCTGACTTTC. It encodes CATQRPRSGAYVLTF.

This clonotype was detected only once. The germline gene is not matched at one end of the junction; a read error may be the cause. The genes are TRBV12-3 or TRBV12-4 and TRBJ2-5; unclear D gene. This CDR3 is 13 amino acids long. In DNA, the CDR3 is TGTACCAGCAGTTTATCCCGGGTGGAGACCCAGTACTTC. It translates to CTSSLSRVETQYF.

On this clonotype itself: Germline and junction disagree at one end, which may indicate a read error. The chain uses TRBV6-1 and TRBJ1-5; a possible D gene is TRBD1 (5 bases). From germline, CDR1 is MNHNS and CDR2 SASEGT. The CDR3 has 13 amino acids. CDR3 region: CASSVGGNRPQHF. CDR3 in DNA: TGTGCCAGCAGTGTTGGGGGTAATCGGCCCCAGCATTTT.

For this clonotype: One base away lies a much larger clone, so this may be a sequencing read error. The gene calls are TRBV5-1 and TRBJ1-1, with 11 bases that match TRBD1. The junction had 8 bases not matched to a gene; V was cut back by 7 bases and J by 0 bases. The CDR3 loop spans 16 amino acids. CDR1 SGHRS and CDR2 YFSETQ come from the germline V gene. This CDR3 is CASRTGTGGMNTEAFF. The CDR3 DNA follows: TGCGCCAGCCGCACCGGGACAGGGGGAATGAACACTGAAGCTTTCTTT.

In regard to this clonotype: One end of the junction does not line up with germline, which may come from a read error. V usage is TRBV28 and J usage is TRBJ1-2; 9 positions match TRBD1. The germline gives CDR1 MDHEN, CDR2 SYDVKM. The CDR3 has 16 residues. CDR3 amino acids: CASSRPPGTGTYDYTF. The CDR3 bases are TGTGCCAGCAGTAGACCCCCCGGGACAGGGACCTATGACTACACCTTC.

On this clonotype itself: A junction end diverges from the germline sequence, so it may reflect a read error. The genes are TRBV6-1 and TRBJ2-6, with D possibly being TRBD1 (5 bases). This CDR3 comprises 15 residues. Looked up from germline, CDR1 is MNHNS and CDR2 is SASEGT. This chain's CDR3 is CASSEGVDGASVPTF. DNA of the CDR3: TGTGCCAGCAGTGAAGGGGTGGATGGGGCCAGCGTCCCGACTTTC.

The CDR3 coding sequence is TGTGCCAGCAGCCAAGAATGGGAGGAAGCTAGCCCAGATACGCAGTATTTT. Its translation: CASSQEWEEASPDTQYF. The chain employs TRBV4-2 and TRBJ2-3; maybe TRBD2 (6 bases). The CDR3 spans 17 residues. Looked up from germline, CDR1 is LGHNA and CDR2 is YNFKEQ. The V gene lost 0 bases and the J gene lost 4 bases, with 17 bases spanning the gap.

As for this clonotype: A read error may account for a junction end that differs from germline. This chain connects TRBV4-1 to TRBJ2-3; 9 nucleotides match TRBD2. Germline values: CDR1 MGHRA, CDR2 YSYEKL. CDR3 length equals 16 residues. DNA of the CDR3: TGCGCAAGCAGCCAAGATGCGGGAGGGCCGGGAGATACGCAGTTTTTT. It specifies CASSQDAGGPGDTQFF.

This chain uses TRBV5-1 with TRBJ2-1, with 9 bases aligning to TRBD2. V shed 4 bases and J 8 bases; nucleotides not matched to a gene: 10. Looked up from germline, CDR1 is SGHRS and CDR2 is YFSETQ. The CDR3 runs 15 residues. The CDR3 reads CASSPSSGRSYEQFF. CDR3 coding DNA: TGCGCCAGCAGCCCTTCCAGCGGGAGGAGCTATGAGCAGTTCTTC.